Presented here are 30 T cell receptor beta chains from one specimen sequenced in a study of blood T cells in healthy people across ages. Next came a second PCR, run for about 7 to 12 cycles, which used a sample-barcoded 5' primer along with a J-beta primer mix. TCRdb fed the 5' RACE reads into MiXCR, producing one record per CDR3 protein. The sample lists some 1.7 million distinct CDR3 sequences, 28% occurring once. Sequencing used blood. These receptor sequences come from a woman aged 25-40 years in good health.

DNA for the CDR3: TGTGCCAGCAGCCTCGGGGACAGAGACTACTACGAGCAGTACTTC. It codes for CASSLGDRDYYEQYF. This rearrangement joins TRBV5-6 to TRBJ2-7; TRBD1 aligns across 7 bases. This CDR3 region has 15 residues. The V gene's germline CDR1 is SGHDT and CDR2 YYEEEE. The J segment lost 3 bases and the V segment lost 4 bases, leaving 10 bases of the junction unmatched.

This clonotype was counted at least ten times. This sequence joins TRBV29-1 and TRBJ2-1; D remains unclear. Germline V gene sequence: CDR1 SQVTM, CDR2 ANQGSEA. The CDR3 contains 14 residues. The V end was cut by 3 bases, the J end by 0 bases, with 9 bases between. The CDR3 protein is CSVDSSSSYNEQFF. In DNA form, the CDR3 reads TGCAGCGTTGACAGCTCTAGCTCCTACAATGAGCAGTTCTTC.

The CDR3 DNA follows: TGCAGGGATCCCCGCAGGCGGGAGGACCAAGAGACCCAGTACTTC. Translation gives CRDPRRREDQETQYF. The chain has TRBV20-1 and TRBJ2-5; 8 nucleotides line up with TRBD2. Germline V gives CDR1 DFQATT, CDR2 SNEGSKA (reference sequence). The CDR3 contains 15 residues.

V and J are TRBV20-1 and TRBJ2-7; 9 nucleotides line up with TRBD1. After removal of 3 bases from V and 5 bases from J, the junction contained 14 bases not matched to a gene. The V gene's germline CDR1 is DFQATT and CDR2 SNEGSKA (reference sequence). The CDR3 is 16 residues long. This chain's CDR3 is CSARAFPGQGSNEQYF. CDR3 sequence (DNA): TGCAGTGCTAGGGCGTTTCCGGGACAGGGATCCAACGAGCAGTACTTC.

For the CDR3, the DNA is TGCAGTGCGGTAAAGGGAGGGCCTCGTACGAATGAGCAGTTCTTC. As protein: CSAVKGGPRTNEQFF. This chain connects TRBV20-1 to TRBJ2-1; TRBD2 agrees at 7 bases. This CDR3 spans 15 amino acids. The V gene's germline CDR1 is DFQATT and CDR2 SNEGSKA (reference sequence). With V trimmed by 6 bases and J by 7 bases, 15 bases remained unmatched.

This clonotype was recorded at least ten times. The gene calls are TRBV5-1 and TRBJ1-2; D is possibly TRBD1 (5 bases). The CDR3 length is 13 residues. Germline CDR1 SGHRS, CDR2 YFSETQ. V was shortened by 4 bases and J by 2 bases, with 9 bases between the two germline ends. CDR3 sequence: CASSGDGNYGYTF. The CDR3 nucleotides are TGCGCCAGCAGCGGGGACGGGAACTATGGCTACACCTTC.

The chain is built from TRBV29-1 and TRBJ2-3; TRBD1 or TRBD2 may be the D gene (5 bases each). Trimming took 4 bases from V and 6 from J, leaving 17 bases between them. The germline V gene has CDR1 SQVTM and CDR2 ANQGSEA. The CDR3 is 14 amino acids. Here the CDR3 DNA reads TGCAGCGTTGGATCGGGGCCTCCTCTCGATACGCAGTATTTT. This codes for CSVGSGPPLDTQYF.

Concerning this clonotype: One junction end does not reproduce the germline sequence, and a read error may be involved. The rearrangement links TRBV11-2 to TRBJ1-3, with D uncertain. The CDR3 runs to 13 residues. Germline values: CDR1 SGHAT, CDR2 FQNNGV. The CDR3 coding sequence is TGTGCCAGCGGCTTAGGTTTCGGAAACACCATATATTTT. It specifies CASGLGFGNTIYF.

This clonotype was recorded a few times. V usage is TRBV25-1 and J usage is TRBJ1-2, with TRBD1 as a possible D gene (6 bases). The CDR3 has 13 residues. Germline CDR1 MGHDK, CDR2 SYGVNS. V lost 10 bases, J lost 3 bases, and 15 bases lay in between. The CDR3 sequence is CATGDGGYYGYTF. DNA for the CDR3: TGTGCCACAGGGGATGGTGGTTACTATGGCTACACCTTC.

This clonotype showed up many times. The chain uses TRBV29-1 and TRBJ2-3; TRBD1 or TRBD2 may be the D gene (5 bases each). Germline CDR1 reads SQVTM; CDR2 reads ANQGSEA. CDR3 length: 14 residues. V shed 4 bases and J shed 1 base, with 12 bases lying between them. The CDR3 nucleotides read TGCAGCGTTGCTGAGGGGCGCGGCACAGATACGCAGTATTTT. Amino acids: CSVAEGRGTDTQYF.

The genes are TRBV20-1 and TRBJ2-6; D is perhaps TRBD1 (6 bases). CDR1 and CDR2 from the germline V gene are DFQATT and SNEGSKA (reference sequence). This CDR3 is 15 amino acids long. The germline V and J ends were trimmed by 5 bases and 2 bases, with 13 bases remaining between them. The DNA for the CDR3 is TGCAGTGCTCTGGACAGCGTCGCTGGGGCCAACGTCCTGACTTTC. Translated: CSALDSVAGANVLTF.

This clonotype was picked up many times. The chain carries TRBV5-5 and TRBJ1-1, with a tentative D call TRBD1 (5 bases). The CDR3 extends over 17 amino acids. V lost 5 bases to trimming and J lost 0 bases, with 20 bases between them. The germline V gene has CDR1 SGHKS and CDR2 YYEKEE (reference sequence). The CDR3 coding sequence is TGTGCCAGCAGTTCCCGAAGGGGCGCGACCATGAACACTGAAGCTTTCTTT. It translates to CASSSRRGATMNTEAFF.

The V gene is TRBV20-1, the J gene TRBJ1-2, with unresolved D. CDR3 length: 13 residues. Trimming pared 0 bases from V and 6 bases from J, leaving 11 bases between. Germline V gene data show CDR1 as DFQATT and CDR2 as SNEGSKA (reference sequence). CDR3 protein: CSARDKGVDGYTF. CDR3 DNA: TGCAGTGCTAGAGATAAGGGAGTGGATGGCTACACCTTC.

Only a few counts were recorded for this clonotype. This chain links TRBV5-6 with TRBJ1-5; 8 nucleotides align to TRBD1. V shed 4 bases, J shed 6 bases, and the junction held 6 bases outside the gene matches. Germline-derived CDR1 and CDR2 are SGHDT and YYEEEE. The CDR3 contains 14 residues. CDR3 amino acids: CASSLRQGLQPQHF. CDR3 bases: TGTGCCAGCAGCCTGAGACAGGGGCTTCAGCCCCAGCATTTT.

This chain uses TRBV20-1 with TRBJ2-3; 10 bases align to TRBD2. V was clipped by 4 bases and J by 1 base; unmatched bases: 8. Per the germline V gene, CDR1 is DFQATT and CDR2 is SNEGSKA (reference sequence). The CDR3 is 16 amino acids. In DNA form, the CDR3 reads TGCAGTGCTAAACCTCCTAGCGGGGGTGGCACAGATACGCAGTATTTT. The encoded protein is CSAKPPSGGGTDTQYF.

The sample holds many counts of this clonotype. The V call is TRBV6-6, the J call TRBJ2-7; the D is unclear. Trimming cost V 4 bases and J 3 bases, with 19 bases left between them. The CDR3 loop spans 16 amino acids. The germline V gene encodes CDR1 MNHNY and CDR2 SVGAGI (reference sequence). CDR3 coding DNA: TGTGCCAGCAGTTCCCTGGGCAGTTCCAATAGCTACGAGCAGTACTTC. This encodes CASSSLGSSNSYEQYF.

The chain links TRBV7-2 to TRBJ2-7; tentatively, D is TRBD1 or TRBD2 (5 bases each). The CDR3 runs 16 residues. The V end lost 5 bases, the J end lost 0 bases, and 17 bases lay between the germline ends. The germline V gene encodes CDR1 SGHTA and CDR2 FQGNSA. CDR3 region: CASSLTGTVTSYEQYF. Here the CDR3 DNA reads TGTGCCAGCAGCCTAACTGGGACGGTTACCTCCTACGAGCAGTACTTC.

The gene calls are TRBV18 and TRBJ1-1; D not certain. Trimming cost V 0 bases and J 8 bases, with 7 bases left between them. CDR3 length: 12 amino acids. Germline V gene data show CDR1 as KGHSH and CDR2 as LQKENI. CDR3 DNA sequence: TGTGCCAGCTCACCACCGAGGAGGGAAGCTTTCTTT. This translates into CASSPPRREAFF.

V usage is TRBV20-1 and J usage is TRBJ1-6; D may be TRBD1 (5 bases). The CDR3 is made up of 14 amino acids. Germline V gene lookup returns CDR1 DFQATT and CDR2 SNEGSKA (reference sequence). V lost 3 bases and J lost 7, with 13 bases in between. DNA for the CDR3: TGCAGTGCTAGGGCTGGGACTGAGAATTCACCCCTCCACTTT. It encodes CSARAGTENSPLHF.

The V call is TRBV7-2, the J call TRBJ2-4; D is perhaps TRBD2 (5 bases). V was trimmed by 4 bases and J by 13 bases, leaving 14 bases between them. CDR1 is SGHTA, CDR2 FQGNSA, per germline. CDR3 size: 12 residues. CDR3 sequence reads: CASSSPAWEQYF. For the CDR3, the DNA is TGTGCCAGCAGCTCGCCCGCTTGGGAGCAGTACTTC.

This clonotype was seen only a few times. V is TRBV3-1 and J is TRBJ2-5, with TRBD2 identical over 7 bases. There are 16 residues in the CDR3. V dropped 1 base and J dropped 5; count of bases not matched to a gene: 10. The germline V gene has CDR1 LGHDT and CDR2 YNNKEL (reference sequence). DNA for the CDR3: TGTGCCAGCAGCCAAGTATGGGCTAGCGGAGGGGAGACCCAGTACTTC. Its translation is CASSQVWASGGETQYF.

In this sample, this clonotype turned up a few times. The chain couples TRBV28 to TRBJ1-2, with D unclear. Between the trimmed V and J ends, which lost 8 bases and 5 bases, there was a span of 6 bases. This CDR3 comprises 10 residues. Germline CDR1 reads MDHEN; CDR2 reads SYDVKM. The chain's CDR3 is CASGEYGYTF. In DNA form, the CDR3 reads TGTGCCAGCGGCGAGTATGGCTACACCTTC.

This rearrangement joins TRBV6-1 to TRBJ2-3, with 10 bases fitting TRBD1. Trimming took 4 bases from V and 4 from J; bases not matched to a gene: 11. The CDR3 is 17 residues long. Per germline, CDR1 MNHNS and CDR2 SASEGT. The CDR3 bases are TGTGCCAGCAGTGTAAGGGTGGGGACAGGGGCGGCAGATACGCAGTATTTT. Its protein product is CASSVRVGTGAADTQYF.

This rearrangement joins TRBV15 to TRBJ2-4; 8 nucleotides line up with TRBD2. The length of the CDR3 is 16 residues. Per germline, CDR1 LNHNV and CDR2 YYDKDF (reference sequence). J lost 9 bases, V lost 0 bases, and 10 bases had no gene match. CDR3 DNA sequence: TGTGCCACCAGCAGAGATATCAGCGGGAGTAGTGGCATTCAGTACTTC. It encodes CATSRDISGSSGIQYF.

A note on this clonotype: One end of the junction varies from germline; a read error may be responsible. The chain employs TRBV3-1 and TRBJ1-5; the D is unclear. The CDR3 runs 17 residues. CDR1 is LGHDT, CDR2 YNNKEL, per germline (reference sequence). DNA of the CDR3: TGTGCCAGTAGCCAAGGAGGAGGTGCGGGCTACAATCAGCCCCAGCATTTT. Its protein is CASSQGGGAGYNQPQHF.

The CDR3, as DNA: TGCGCCAGCAGCGGGGAGATGGGGAGCGTTAGGGGTGAGCAGTTCTTC. Its protein product is CASSGEMGSVRGEQFF. The V and J genes are TRBV5-1 and TRBJ2-1, with D perhaps TRBD1 or TRBD2 (5 bases each). The CDR3 extends over 16 amino acids. CDR1 SGHRS and CDR2 YFSETQ come from the germline V gene. The ends were cut back, 4 bases at V and 9 bases at J, with 23 bases in the middle. Supplemented by reference TRBV5-1 and TRBJ2-1, the full variable domain reads KAGVTQTPRYLIKTRGQQVTLSCSPISGHRSVSWYQQTPGQGLQFLFEYFSETQRNKGNFPGRFSGRQFSNSRSEMNVSTLELGDSALYLCASSGEMGSVRGEQFFGPGTRLTVL.

The gene calls are TRBV5-1 and TRBJ2-1; D might be TRBD2 (5 bases). The CDR3 runs 15 residues. The V gene lost 3 bases and the J gene lost 0 bases, with 10 bases spanning the gap. Germline V gives CDR1 SGHRS, CDR2 YFSETQ. The CDR3 nucleotides are TGCGCCAGCAGCTCCGGTGACTACTCCTACAATGAGCAGTTCTTC. Protein: CASSSGDYSYNEQFF.

This clonotype was seen repeatedly, ten times or more. The chain is built from TRBV10-3 and TRBJ2-1; 11 bases align to TRBD2. V trimming: 3 bases; J trimming: 4 bases; junction bases outside the gene matches: 5. The V gene's germline CDR1 is ENHRY and CDR2 SYGVKD. The CDR3 totals 16 residues. The CDR3 here is CAISDTSGRKYNEQFF. The CDR3 bases are TGTGCCATCAGTGACACTAGCGGGAGAAAGTACAATGAGCAGTTCTTC.

There are a few counts of this clonotype. This chain joins TRBV5-1 and TRBJ1-2; D ambiguous. The CDR3 has 13 amino acids. Germline V CDR1 and CDR2: SGHRS, YFSETQ. V lost 4 bases and J lost 4, with 11 bases in between. The DNA for the CDR3 is TGCGCCAGCAGCGAGGATGAGGGCTATGGCTACACCTTC. This sequence encodes CASSEDEGYGYTF.

V and J are TRBV7-9 and TRBJ2-7; D gene uncertain. The germline gives CDR1 SEHNR, CDR2 FQNEAQ (reference sequence). Trimming took off 5 bases at V and 3 bases at J, with 14 bases between the two ends. This CDR3 spans 14 amino acids. The CDR3: CASSGPPINYEQYF. Written as DNA, the CDR3 is TGTGCCAGCAGCGGACCACCGATAAACTACGAGCAGTACTTC.